Following are 29 T cell receptor beta chains from one sample sequenced in a study of blood T cell repertoires in COVID-19. Repertoires were generated with immunoSEQ multiplex PCR, while TCRdb's copy carries only in-frame clones and drops some. The data show 80,000 to 130,000 clones, around 85% seen once. Sequenced: PBMCs or T cells enriched from blood (not recorded which). The source of these receptors is a woman aged 50 to 60 who had recovered from COVID-19.

This clone was found once. The chain combines TRBV28 with TRBJ2-7; maybe TRBD1 (5 bases). Trimming shortened V by 2 bases and J by 7 bases, and 15 bases separated the two germline ends. The germline V gene has CDR1 MDHEN and CDR2 SYDVKM. This CDR3 spans 14 amino acids. The CDR3 loop reads CASSLGDSAWEQYF. The CDR3 bases are TGTGCCAGCAGTTTAGGAGACAGCGCGTGGGAGCAGTACTTC.

The V and J genes are TRBV30 and TRBJ1-4, with D possibly TRBD1 on 5 matching bases. Germline V lookup: CDR1 GTSNPN, CDR2 SVGIG (reference sequence). Trimming pared 1 base from V and 8 bases from J, leaving 14 bases between. This CDR3 has 14 amino acids. In nucleotides, the CDR3 is TGTGCCTGGAGTGGCCACAGGCCTTTGGAAAAACTGTTTTTT. Amino acids: CAWSGHRPLEKLFF.

The rearrangement joins TRBV19 to TRBJ2-1; 8 nucleotides agree with TRBD2. V was clipped by 6 bases and J by 2 bases; unmatched bases: 3. The CDR3 extends over 14 amino acids. In germline, CDR1 is LNHDA, CDR2 SQIVND (reference sequence). CDR3 in DNA: TGTGCCAGTAGCAGCGGGAGCGCCTACAATGAGCAGTTCTTC. Its translation: CASSSGSAYNEQFF.

A word on this clone: A much larger clone lies a single base off, so this may be a read error. The chain employs TRBV5-1 and TRBJ2-7, with 8 nucleotides matching TRBD2. V lost 4 bases, J lost 0 bases, and 12 bases stayed unmatched. The germline CDR1 and CDR2 sequences are SGHRS and YFSETQ. The CDR3 spans 17 residues. The CDR3 DNA sequence: TGCGCCAGCAGCCCGGCCAGGACTAGCACATTCTCCTACGAGCAGTACTTC. Its protein product is CASSPARTSTFSYEQYF.

The chain carries TRBV30 and TRBJ1-4, with TRBD1 matching 8 bases. The CDR3 is 13 amino acids. Germline lookup yields CDR1 GTSNPN and CDR2 SVGIG (reference sequence). V gave up 4 bases and J gave up 7 bases; unmatched junction bases: 5. The CDR3 nucleotides read TGTGCCTGGACAGGGGGCCACGGTGAAAAACTGTTTTTT. Its translation: CAWTGGHGEKLFF.

The chain joins TRBV6-5 to TRBJ1-1, with D uncertain. This CDR3 is 15 amino acids long. Trimming took off 7 bases at V and 4 bases at J, with 19 bases between the two ends. Germline CDR1 is MNHEY and CDR2 is SVGAGI. The CDR3 is CASILPGGLATEAFF. DNA of the CDR3: TGTGCCAGCATTTTACCGGGCGGGCTGGCCACTGAAGCTTTCTTT.

The chain couples TRBV5-1 to TRBJ2-3; 8 positions agree with TRBD2. CDR3 length: 14 residues. The V segment lost 2 bases and the J segment 5 bases; nucleotides outside the gene matches: 4. Germline V gives CDR1 SGHRS, CDR2 YFSETQ. The CDR3 sequence: CASSLLAGGDTQYF. The DNA for the CDR3 is TGCGCCAGCAGCTTATTGGCGGGAGGAGATACGCAGTATTTT.

V and J are TRBV5-1 and TRBJ2-7, with TRBD2 matching over 8 bases. J lost 3 bases, V lost 3 bases, and 8 bases had no gene match. The CDR3 has 15 amino acids. The germline V gene has CDR1 SGHRS and CDR2 YFSETQ. CDR3 sequence (DNA): TGCGCCAGCAGCTCGGAACTAGCGGCCAGCTACGAGCAGTACTTC. Its protein is CASSSELAASYEQYF.

The chain uses TRBV28 and TRBJ1-1; 10 bases fit TRBD1. The V gene end was trimmed by 5 bases and the J gene end by 6 bases; junction bases not matched to a gene: 6. The CDR3 is 14 amino acids. Looked up from germline, CDR1 is MDHEN and CDR2 is SYDVKM. Here the CDR3 DNA reads TGTGCCAGCAGTGGGGACAGGGGTCGCCCTGAAGCTTTCTTT. It translates to CASSGDRGRPEAFF.

This chain uses TRBV6-6 with TRBJ1-5, with a possible D match to TRBD1 (5 bases). Germline V lookup: CDR1 MNHNY, CDR2 SVGAGI (reference sequence). Trimming removed 0 bases from V and 6 bases from J, with 12 bases in between. This CDR3 has 15 residues. CDR3 DNA: TGTGCCAGCAGTTACTCCCAGGGCGTTAGTCAGCCCCAGCATTTT. This gives the protein CASSYSQGVSQPQHF.

The chain carries TRBV28 and TRBJ2-3; TRBD2 aligns across 15 bases. There are 17 residues in the CDR3. After removal of 4 bases from V and 7 bases from J, the junction contained 9 bases not matched to a gene. CDR1 MDHEN and CDR2 SYDVKM come from the germline V gene. CDR3 nucleotide sequence: TGTGCCAGCAGTTCCTTTCGGACTAGCGGGGGGGCAAATACGCAGTATTTT. Translated, it gives CASSSFRTSGGANTQYF.

The rearrangement links TRBV24-1 to TRBJ2-2; 9 positions match TRBD1. CDR1 is KGHDR, CDR2 SFDVKD, per germline. This CDR3 has 16 amino acids. Trimming removed 5 bases from V and 3 bases from J; junction bases left unmatched: 6. The CDR3 bases are TGTGCCACCAGTGGGAACCGGGACAGGGACACCGGGGAGCTGTTTTTT. Its translation: CATSGNRDRDTGELFF.

V gene TRBV19 combines with J gene TRBJ1-6; unclear D gene. Germline CDR1 reads LNHDA; CDR2 reads SQIVND (reference sequence). This CDR3 spans 12 amino acids. Trimming removed 5 bases at V and 7 bases at J, with 6 bases between. CDR3 loop: CASSSLNSPLHF. CDR3 DNA: TGTGCCAGTAGTTCCCTCAATTCACCCCTCCACTTT.

The chain uses TRBV4-1 and TRBJ2-3; 8 nucleotides line up with TRBD2. Germline CDR1 and CDR2: MGHRA and YSYEKL. The V segment lost 5 bases and the J segment 7 bases; nucleotides outside the gene matches: 14. The length of the CDR3 is 16 residues. CDR3 DNA sequence: TGCGCCAGCAGCTTAGTAGGCGGGGGGTCTGTCCATACGCAGTATTTT. This codes for CASSLVGGGSVHTQYF.

The V call is TRBV19, the J call TRBJ2-2; D unclear. The length of the CDR3 is 10 residues. CDR1 and CDR2 (germline): LNHDA, SQIVND (reference sequence). Trimming left V 8 bases short and J 7 bases short, with 5 bases between. The CDR3 sequence is CASFSGELFF. CDR3 coding DNA: TGTGCCAGTTTTAGCGGGGAGCTGTTTTTT.

The chain carries TRBV3-1 (or the pseudogene TRBV3-2) and TRBJ2-7; 8 bases map to TRBD2. The germline V gene has CDR1 LGHDT and CDR2 YNNKEL (reference sequence). The CDR3 spans 18 residues. Trimming removed 1 base from V and 2 bases from J; junction bases left unmatched: 13. The CDR3 region is CASSQVFLRREETYEQYF. Written as DNA, the CDR3 is TGTGCCAGCAGCCAAGTTTTCTTACGGCGGGAGGAAACCTACGAGCAGTACTTC.

The chain carries TRBV7-3 and TRBJ2-3; 9 positions match TRBD2. V dropped 0 bases and J dropped 0; count of bases not matched to a gene: 4. Germline lookup yields CDR1 SGHTA and CDR2 FQGTGA. This CDR3 contains 17 residues. The CDR3 loop is CASSLTAGGGSTDTQYF. CDR3 DNA: TGTGCCAGCAGCTTAACAGCGGGAGGAGGTAGCACAGATACGCAGTATTTT.

This clone was seen a single time. The rearrangement links TRBV28 to TRBJ1-2; no clear D. Germline V gene sequence: CDR1 MDHEN, CDR2 SYDVKM. The CDR3 loop spans 11 amino acids. Trimming removed 6 bases at V and 4 bases at J, with 6 bases between. CDR3 nucleotides: TGTGCCAGCAGACAGCCCTATGGCTACACCTTC. This translates into CASRQPYGYTF.

The chain is built from TRBV5-1 and TRBJ2-1, with 12 bases lining up with TRBD1. With 6 bases clipped from V and 9 bases from J, the junction kept 13 bases outside the gene matches. CDR1 is SGHRS, CDR2 YFSETQ, per germline. The CDR3 covers 16 residues. CDR3 in amino acids: CASTRDGTGGYSEQFF. The CDR3 DNA sequence: TGCGCCAGCACACGAGACGGGACAGGGGGCTATAGTGAGCAGTTCTTC.

The chain joins TRBV5-6 to TRBJ2-7; 8 bases align to TRBD2. In germline, CDR1 is SGHDT, CDR2 YYEEEE. The CDR3 covers 14 residues. Trimming removed 6 bases from V and 3 bases from J; junction bases left unmatched: 8. The CDR3 DNA reads as TGTGCCAGCACCGCTAGCGGGCGATACTACGAGCAGTACTTC. Encoded protein: CASTASGRYYEQYF.

The rearrangement uses TRBV3-1 (or the pseudogene TRBV3-2) and TRBJ1-1; unclear D gene. Per germline, CDR1 LGHDT and CDR2 YNNKEL (reference sequence). The length of the CDR3 is 15 residues. With 1 base removed from V and 4 bases from J, the gap between germline ends came to 13 bases. This CDR3 reads CASSQVAGFVTEAFF. The CDR3 DNA is TGTGCCAGCAGCCAAGTAGCCGGGTTCGTCACTGAAGCTTTCTTT.

The chain combines TRBV20-1 with TRBJ1-1; D uncertain. V was pared by 6 bases and J by 1 base, with 9 bases between. Germline assignment: CDR1 DFQATT and CDR2 SNEGSKA (reference sequence). The CDR3 consists of 12 residues. The DNA of the CDR3 is TGCAGTGCCAGTCGGGAGAACACTGAAGCTTTCTTT. It specifies CSASRENTEAFF.

The V call is TRBV6-5, the J call TRBJ1-2; 8 bases fit TRBD1. The CDR3 has 14 residues. The V and J ends lost 5 bases and 2 bases, in that order; junction bases with no gene match: 4. Germline-derived CDR1 and CDR2 are MNHEY and SVGAGI. CDR3 bases: TGTGCCAGCAGTCGGACAGGGTCGAACTATGGCTACACCTTC. It encodes CASSRTGSNYGYTF.

CDR3 DNA: TGCACCAGCAGCCCGCCAGGCGTGAATTCACCCCTCCACTTT. It yields the protein CTSSPPGVNSPLHF. The chain joins TRBV1 to TRBJ1-6; TRBD1, the D gene given by the table, was not confirmed from the DNA. TRBV1 is recorded as a pseudogene. The CDR3 totals 14 residues.

The V gene is TRBV5-4, the J gene TRBJ1-1, with a weak D call TRBD1 (5 bases). CDR3 length equals 13 residues. Deletions cut 3 bases from V and 5 bases from J, with 11 bases between. Germline V gene data show CDR1 as SGHNT and CDR2 as YYREEE (reference sequence). The CDR3 nucleotides are TGTGCCAGCAGCTGGACGACAGAGACTGAAGCTTTCTTT. As protein: CASSWTTETEAFF. The full variable domain, rest sourced from reference TRBV5-4 and TRBJ1-1, is ETGVTQSPTHLIKTRGQQVTLRCSSQSGHNTVSWYQQALGQGPQFIFQYYREEENGRGNFPPRFSGLQFPNYSSELNVNALELDDSALYLCASSWTTETEAFFGQGTRLTVV.

V gene TRBV30 combines with J gene TRBJ1-2; 7 nucleotides align to TRBD1. V lost 3 bases to trimming and J lost 5 bases; unmatched junction nucleotides: 6. This CDR3 is built from 13 residues. CDR1 and CDR2 from the germline V gene are GTSNPN and SVGIG (reference sequence). The CDR3 DNA reads as TGTGCCTGGAGGGCAGGGGGTCAATATGGCTACACCTTC. Protein sequence: CAWRAGGQYGYTF.

The V gene is TRBV5-1, the J gene TRBJ2-5; 15 bases agree with TRBD2. This CDR3 spans 16 amino acids. Germline V lookup: CDR1 SGHRS, CDR2 YFSETQ. V was pared by 6 bases and J by 5 bases, with 8 bases of the junction left unmatched. CDR3 region: CASTRTSGGAGETQYF. The CDR3 DNA sequence: TGCGCCAGCACCCGGACTAGCGGGGGGGCCGGGGAGACCCAGTACTTC.

This clone was counted a single time. The chain carries TRBV5-4 and TRBJ2-7, with 7 bases identical to TRBD1. Germline lookup yields CDR1 SGHNT and CDR2 YYREEE (reference sequence). The CDR3 contains 14 residues. V lost 3 bases and J lost 2; bases outside the gene matches: 5. The CDR3, as DNA: TGTGCCAGCAGCTACCGGGACAGAGCCTACGAGCAGTACTTC. This gives the protein CASSYRDRAYEQYF.

V gene TRBV11-2 combines with J gene TRBJ2-1; 7 positions agree with TRBD2. The V gene's germline CDR1 is SGHAT and CDR2 FQNNGV. The V and J ends lost 1 base and 4 bases, in that order; junction bases with no gene match: 7. The length of the CDR3 is 16 residues. CDR3 amino acids: CASSLGTGGGYNEQFF. CDR3 nucleotide sequence: TGTGCCAGCAGCTTAGGGACGGGAGGAGGGTACAATGAGCAGTTCTTC.